The 32 T cell receptor beta chains reported below all come from one sample, sequenced in a study of tumor-infiltrating lymphocytes in oesophageal squamous cell carcinoma. One entry per CDR3 protein, called by TCRdb with MiXCR from the PCR reads. This table holds roughly 17,000 distinct CDR3 sequences, 45% to 50% found once. Specimen: normal esophageal tissue next to the tumor. The source is a female donor with esophageal squamous cell carcinoma.

This clonotype has a handful of counts. This chain joins TRBV4-1 and TRBJ2-5; 7 bases match TRBD1. The J call is in doubt because the DNA end fits TRBJ1-2 better. Germline CDR1 MGHRA, CDR2 YSYEKL. CDR3 length: 14 residues. CDR3 nucleotides: TGCGCCAGCAGCGCACAGGGGAGGAACTATGGCTACACCTTC. It specifies CASSAQGRNYGYTF.

This clonotype was observed a few times. This chain joins TRBV5-1 and TRBJ1-6; 7 bases map to TRBD1. Per germline, CDR1 SGHRS and CDR2 YFSETQ. The V segment lost 4 bases and the J segment 7 bases; nucleotides outside the gene matches: 11. There are 16 residues in the CDR3. DNA for the CDR3: TGCGCCAGCAGCCACTCGGGACAGCGAGGAAATTCACCCCTCCACTTT. Its translation: CASSHSGQRGNSPLHF.

The rearrangement links TRBV11-3 to TRBJ2-3; TRBD2 matches 7 bases. The J call is uncertain, as TRBJ2-5 better fits the DNA end. The CDR3 consists of 15 residues. CDR1 and CDR2 (germline): SGHNT, YENEEA. For the CDR3, the DNA is TGTGCCAGCAGCTTAGAGGTGGGAGGGCCTGAGACCCAGTACTTC. Residues: CASSLEVGGPETQYF.

The V call is TRBV7-2, the J call TRBJ1-1; tentatively, D is TRBD2 (5 bases). The better agreement between TRBJ2-3 and the DNA end casts doubt on the J call. The CDR3 covers 15 residues. CDR1 is SGHTA, CDR2 FQGNSA, per germline. CDR3 in DNA: TGTGCCAGCAGCTTAAGGGCGCTAGCAACAGATACGCAGTATTTT. Its translation is CASSLRALATDTQYF.

This clonotype was seen a handful of times. The chain uses TRBV7-2 and TRBJ2-4, with 7 bases matching TRBD2. The J call is uncertain, as TRBJ2-5 better fits the DNA end. The CDR3 loop spans 14 amino acids. The germline V gene encodes CDR1 SGHTA and CDR2 FQGNSA. For the CDR3, the DNA is TGTGCCAGCAGCCCCGAGGGAGGGAAAGAGACCCAGTACTTC. This translates into CASSPEGGKETQYF.

The rearrangement joins TRBV6-8 to TRBJ2-3; the D is unclear. The germline V gene encodes CDR1 MNHGY and CDR2 SAAAGT. The CDR3 is 12 residues long. Trimming stripped 3 bases from V and 10 bases from J, with 11 bases between. Here the CDR3 reads CASSYLGGSQYF. The CDR3 DNA reads as TGTGCCAGCAGTTATTTAGGCGGATCGCAGTATTTT.

The chain recombines TRBV7-2 with TRBJ2-2; D not certain. This CDR3 has 13 amino acids. Deletions cut 1 base from V and 13 bases from J, with 13 bases between. Germline V CDR1 and CDR2: SGHTA, FQGNSA. CDR3 coding DNA: TGTGCCAGCAGCTTAGGGTTGGGTATAGGGCTGTTTTTT. Translation gives CASSLGLGIGLFF.

Judged by abundance, this clonotype is medium-sized. This chain uses TRBV6-1 with TRBJ2-3; D is perhaps TRBD1 (6 bases). The CDR3 has 12 residues. V lost 4 bases to trimming and J lost 8 bases, with 10 bases between them. CDR1 is MNHNS, CDR2 SASEGT, per germline. CDR3 region: CASSVQGGTQYF. CDR3 DNA: TGTGCCAGCAGTGTACAGGGCGGTACGCAGTATTTT.

As to this clonotype: Sequence at one end of the junction differs from germline and may be a read error. The CDR3, as DNA: TGTGCCAGCAGCTCCGGACAGGGGGGAAATTCACCCCTCCACTTC. Translation gives CASSSGQGGNSPLHF. The chain joins TRBV7-2 to TRBJ2-7; the match to TRBD1 covers 10 bases. Germline V CDR1 and CDR2: SGHTA, FQGNSA. This CDR3 region has 15 residues.

This clonotype was observed a few times. This may come from a read error, since a much larger clone is one base off. The chain carries TRBV11-2 and TRBJ2-7, with 9 nucleotides matching TRBD1. Judging by the DNA end, TRBJ2-1 fits better; the J call may be wrong. Per the germline V gene, CDR1 is SGHAT and CDR2 is FQNNGV. The CDR3 has 14 residues. The CDR3 protein is CASSSGQGHYEQFF. In DNA form, the CDR3 reads TGTGCCAGCAGCTCCGGACAGGGGCACTACGAGCAGTTCTTC.

This rearrangement joins TRBV7-6 to TRBJ2-3; 8 bases map to TRBD2. V dropped 0 bases and J dropped 6; count of bases not matched to a gene: 8. The length of the CDR3 is 16 residues. Germline V gene data show CDR1 as SGHVS and CDR2 as FNYEAQ. CDR3 sequence (DNA): TGTGCCAGCAGCTTAGCTGGGACTAGAGAGCGGGATACGCAGTATTTT. It encodes CASSLAGTRERDTQYF.

This clonotype was recorded at least ten times. The CDR3 spells CASSSQAAEIYEQFF. CDR3 nucleotides: TGTGCCAGTAGTTCCCAGGCAGCGGAAATTTATGAGCAGTTCTTC. This sequence joins TRBV19 and TRBJ2-1, with D tentatively TRBD2 (5 bases). The CDR3 runs 15 residues. Trimming cost V 5 bases and J 8 bases, with 19 bases left between them. Germline V CDR1 and CDR2: LNHDA, SQIVND (reference sequence).

The chain is built from TRBV7-9 and TRBJ2-1, with 7 bases aligning to TRBD1. With V trimmed by 1 base and J by 6 bases, 3 bases remained unmatched. Per the germline V gene, CDR1 is SEHNR and CDR2 is FQNEAQ (reference sequence). The CDR3 totals 14 residues. CDR3 nucleotide sequence: TGTGCCAGCAGCTTAGGGGACAGATCCAATGAGCAGTTCTTC. Protein product: CASSLGDRSNEQFF.

The J gene is TRBJ2-5, the V gene TRBV7-8, with TRBD1 matching 8 bases. The trim removed 6 bases at V and 11 bases at J, leaving 11 bases unmatched. CDR1 and CDR2 from the germline V gene are SGHVS and FQNEAQ. CDR3 length: 13 residues. CDR3: CASRATGGREQYF. The CDR3, as DNA: TGTGCCAGCAGAGCAACAGGGGGGCGAGAGCAGTACTTC.

This clonotype was recorded only once. This sequence joins TRBV7-2 and TRBJ2-7; the match to TRBD2 covers 11 bases. The last part of the DNA fits TRBJ2-5 better; the J call may be wrong. Germline-derived CDR1 and CDR2 are SGHTA and FQGNSA. The CDR3 is made up of 15 amino acids. DNA of the CDR3: TGTGCCAGCAGAAGTAGCGGGAGGGCCGACGAGACCCAGTACTTC. This translates into CASRSSGRADETQYF.

A few counts support this clonotype. The CDR3 bases are TGCAGTGCTTCTGACCACGAGCAGTACTTC. Its protein product is CSASDHEQYF. V and J are TRBV20-1 and TRBJ2-7; no clear D gene. Between the trimmed V and J ends, which lost 5 bases and 5 bases, there was a span of 7 bases. CDR3 length: 10 residues. Germline V gives CDR1 DFQATT, CDR2 SNEGSKA (reference sequence).

This clonotype is classed as medium-sized. V usage is TRBV12-3 or TRBV12-4 and J usage is TRBJ2-2; D may be TRBD1 (6 bases). The CDR3 sequence is 14 residues long. Trimming removed 4 bases from V and 6 bases from J, with 12 bases in between. Written as DNA, the CDR3 is TGTGCCAGCAGTTCACAGGGTGTGGCCGGGGAGCTGTTTTTT. It codes for CASSSQGVAGELFF.

CDR3 amino acids: CASSLGTGEQYF. The CDR3 DNA reads as TGTGCCAGCAGCTTAGGGACAGGGGAGCAGTACTTC. V and J are TRBV7-8 and TRBJ2-1, with 8 bases aligning to TRBD1. The assigned J gene may be wrong: the sequence end matches TRBJ2-7 better. The CDR3 covers 12 residues. Germline CDR1 and CDR2: SGHVS and FQNEAQ.

This chain connects TRBV7-3 to TRBJ2-5; TRBD1 is a possible D gene (6 bases). Germline assignment: CDR1 SGHTA and CDR2 FQGTGA. The CDR3 has 15 amino acids. The germline V and J ends were trimmed by 5 bases and 2 bases, with 15 bases remaining between them. DNA of the CDR3: TGTGCCAGCAGCCCCTCTGGGGGCGCACAAGAGACCCAGTACTTC. Its protein is CASSPSGGAQETQYF.

This clonotype has just one count. This rearrangement joins TRBV7-3 to TRBJ2-2; D is ambiguous. V was cut by 1 base and J by 7 bases, with 19 bases left in between. This CDR3 contains 17 residues. The germline V gene has CDR1 SGHTA and CDR2 FQGTGA. CDR3 sequence: CASSLSPISGWGGELFF. CDR3 coding DNA: TGTGCCAGCAGCTTAAGCCCCATTTCAGGATGGGGCGGGGAGCTGTTTTTT.

The V call is TRBV7-4, the J call TRBJ1-1, with 10 bases lining up with TRBD1. Looked up from germline, CDR1 is SGHVT and CDR2 is SQSDAQ. The CDR3 contains 16 residues. V trimming: 4 bases; J trimming: 5 bases; junction bases outside the gene matches: 10. The CDR3 region has the DNA TGTGCCAGCAGCTCCGGGACAGGGGTCGGTGGGACTGAAGCTTTCTTT. Amino acids: CASSSGTGVGGTEAFF.

This clonotype was counted ten times or more. The V and J genes are TRBV7-6 and TRBJ2-3; no definite D call. Germline values: CDR1 SGHVS, CDR2 FNYEAQ. The ends were cut back, 1 base at V and 6 bases at J, with 8 bases in the middle. CDR3 length: 13 amino acids. The CDR3 reads CASSLEFPDTQYF. As DNA, the CDR3 is TGTGCCAGCAGCTTAGAGTTCCCGGATACGCAGTATTTT.

The rearrangement joins TRBV9 to TRBJ2-4; tentative D call: TRBD2 (5 bases). The CDR3 has 15 amino acids. V was shortened by 0 bases and J by 5 bases, with 12 bases between the two germline ends. The V gene's germline CDR1 is SGDLS and CDR2 YYNGEE. CDR3 sequence: CASSVGVGAQNIQYF. CDR3 sequence (DNA): TGTGCCAGCAGCGTAGGAGTGGGAGCTCAAAACATTCAGTACTTC.

The chain recombines TRBV11-2 with TRBJ2-1; D gene ambiguous. V lost 6 bases and J lost 4, with 4 bases in between. Germline CDR1 SGHAT, CDR2 FQNNGV. The CDR3 loop spans 11 amino acids. CDR3 amino acids: CASSQYNEQFF. DNA of the CDR3: TGTGCCAGCAGTCAGTACAATGAGCAGTTCTTC.

This clonotype has just a few counts. V usage is TRBV20-1 and J usage is TRBJ2-1; D gene ambiguous. Trimming pared 1 base from V and 3 bases from J, leaving 10 bases between. This CDR3 comprises 14 residues. The germline CDR1 and CDR2 sequences are DFQATT and SNEGSKA (reference sequence). The chain's CDR3 is CSARVWRSYNEQFF. The CDR3 DNA follows: TGCAGTGCTAGAGTCTGGCGGAGCTACAATGAGCAGTTCTTC.

The chain has TRBV7-6 and TRBJ2-1, with 7 bases aligning to TRBD2. V shed 7 bases, J shed 0 bases, and the junction held 18 bases outside the gene matches. Germline CDR1 SGHVS, CDR2 FNYEAQ. This CDR3 region has 19 residues. The chain's CDR3 is CASNPQDGRSSGSYNEQFF. The CDR3 DNA follows: TGTGCCAGCAACCCTCAGGACGGGAGGTCTAGCGGCTCCTACAATGAGCAGTTCTTC.

With regard to this clonotype: This likely comes from a read error, as the CDR3 has no conserved phenylalanine or tryptophan at its end. Because the CDR3's place on the DNA is in doubt, the DNA is left out and the CDR3 is given as listed by TCRdb. V is TRBV7-2 and J is TRBJ2-1; the listed D gene, TRBD1, was not tested against the DNA. The CDR3 spans 17 amino acids, including both terminal residues. Germline CDR1 SGHTA, CDR2 FQGNSA. The CDR3 here is CASSLGGQTYNEQFFGA.

This chain joins TRBV29-1 and TRBJ2-1, with D hard to call. This CDR3 contains 8 residues. CDR1 is SQVTM and CDR2 is ANQGSEA in the germline V gene. V was cut by 3 bases and J by 9 bases, with 0 bases left in between. This CDR3 reads CSVDEQFF. CDR3 nucleotides: TGCAGCGTTGATGAGCAGTTCTTC.

The chain couples TRBV7-3 to TRBJ2-1; D may match TRBD1 or TRBD2 (7 bases each). The last part of the DNA fits TRBJ2-5 better; the J call may be wrong. The germline V gene has CDR1 SGHTA and CDR2 FQGTGA. The CDR3 has 16 residues. CDR3 region: CASSQQGRGSQETQYF. The CDR3 DNA is TGTGCCAGCAGCCAACAGGGGCGGGGGTCCCAAGAGACCCAGTACTTC.

Turning to this clonotype: No conserved phenylalanine or tryptophan is present at the end of the CDR3, so a read error is the likely explanation. No DNA is shown, since the ends of the CDR3 on it are uncertain; the CDR3 is the one TCRdb lists. The chain joins TRBV7-8 to TRBJ2-7; the D call TRBD2 from the table was never checked on the DNA. The CDR3 is made up of 17 amino acids, end residues included. CDR1 is SGHVS, CDR2 FQNEAQ, per germline. The CDR3 loop is CASSLAHQRGFEQFFGS.

This clonotype was counted a few times. A read error may explain this, as a much larger clone is one base away. The chain carries TRBV6-1 and TRBJ2-7, with 9 bases fitting TRBD1. The J call may not be correct, given that the DNA end is closer to TRBJ2-1. The CDR3 spans 15 residues. Germline V CDR1 and CDR2: MNHNS, SASEGT. CDR3 protein: CASSDVGQGLETQFF. The DNA of the CDR3 is TGTGCCAGCAGTGACGTTGGACAGGGGCTAGAGACCCAGTTCTTC.

The table lists this clonotype with a few counts. The CDR3 loop reads CASSLGDRDGETQYF. CDR3 nucleotides: TGTGCCAGCAGCTTAGGGGACAGGGATGGAGAGACCCAGTACTTC. The V call is TRBV7-9, the J call TRBJ2-5; TRBD1 matches at 9 bases. The CDR3 consists of 15 residues. CDR1 is SEHNR, CDR2 FQNEAQ, per germline (reference sequence). V was pared by 1 base and J by 4 bases, with 4 bases of the junction left unmatched.